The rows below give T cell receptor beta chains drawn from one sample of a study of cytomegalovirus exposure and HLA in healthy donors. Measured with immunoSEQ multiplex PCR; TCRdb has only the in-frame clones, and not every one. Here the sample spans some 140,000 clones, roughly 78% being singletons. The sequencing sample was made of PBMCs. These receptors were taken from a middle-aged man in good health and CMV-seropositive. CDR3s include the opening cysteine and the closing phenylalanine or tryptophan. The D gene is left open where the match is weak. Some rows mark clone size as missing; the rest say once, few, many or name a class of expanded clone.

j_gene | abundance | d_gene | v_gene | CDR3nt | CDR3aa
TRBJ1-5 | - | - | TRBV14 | TGTGCCAGCAGCCAAGAATCGGGTCGGCCCCAGCATTTT | CASSQESGRPQHF
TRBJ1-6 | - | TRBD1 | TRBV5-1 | TGCGCCAGCAGCTTGGGGGCAGGGGGGAATTCACCCCTCCACTTT | CASSLGAGGNSPLHF
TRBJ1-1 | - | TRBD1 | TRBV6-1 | TGTGCCAGCCATAGGACAGGCGGCACTGAAGCTTTCTTT | CASHRTGGTEAFF
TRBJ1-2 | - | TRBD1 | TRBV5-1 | TGCGCCAGCAGCCACGGACAGGGGGCGATAGGAGAGTATGGCTACACCTTC | CASSHGQGAIGEYGYTF
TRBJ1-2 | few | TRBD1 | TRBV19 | TGTGCCAGTAGTATAACCGGGACAGGGAACTATGGCTACACCTTC | CASSITGTGNYGYTF
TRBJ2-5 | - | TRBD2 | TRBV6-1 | TGTGCCAGCAGTGAAGGGGCGGGAGTTGCCCAAGAGACCCAGTACTTC | CASSEGAGVAQETQYF
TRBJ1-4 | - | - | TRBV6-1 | TGTGCCAGCAGTGACACCCGGGGGGTTGTGACTAATGAAAAACTGTTTTTT | CASSDTRGVVTNEKLFF
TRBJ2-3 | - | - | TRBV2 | TGTGCCAGCAGTGAAGCCGTGGCTAGCAGGTACACAGATACGCAGTATTTT | CASSEAVASRYTDTQYF
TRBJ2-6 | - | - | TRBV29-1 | TGCAGCGGCGGGTCTGGGGCCAACGTCCTGACTTTC | CSGGSGANVLTF
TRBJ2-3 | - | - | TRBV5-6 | TGTGCCAGCAGCTACCCTAGTGGTACAGATACGCAGTATTTT | CASSYPSGTDTQYF
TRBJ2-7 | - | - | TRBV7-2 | TGTGCCAGCAGCTTAAGCCGACAGGTCGAGCAGTACTTC | CASSLSRQVEQYF
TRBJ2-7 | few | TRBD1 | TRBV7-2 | TGTGCCAGCAGCTTTAGTAGGACAGGGGCCTACGAGCAGTACTTC | CASSFSRTGAYEQYF
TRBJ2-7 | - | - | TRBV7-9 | TGTGCCAGCAGCCTACCGGGTTCCTACGAGCAGTACTTC | CASSLPGSYEQYF
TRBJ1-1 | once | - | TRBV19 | TGTGCCAGTAGTATCCAGGGGAACACTGAAGCTTTCTTT | CASSIQGNTEAFF
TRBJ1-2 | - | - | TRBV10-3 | TGTGCCATCAGTGGTTTAACTAACTATGGCTACACCTTC | CAISGLTNYGYTF
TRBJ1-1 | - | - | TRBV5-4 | TGTGCCAGCAGCTGGCGGCCAGGGAACATGAACACTGAAGCTTTCTTT | CASSWRPGNMNTEAFF
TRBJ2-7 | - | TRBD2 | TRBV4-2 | TGTGCCAGCAGCCGAGCTAGGACTAGCGGCTACGAGCAGTACTTC | CASSRARTSGYEQYF
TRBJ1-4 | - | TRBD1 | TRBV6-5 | TGTGCCAGCAGTTACGGGGGACAGGGCGATCTTGAAAAACTGTTTTTT | CASSYGGQGDLEKLFF
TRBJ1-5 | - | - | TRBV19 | TGTGCCAGTACCTCGGTGGGGGGGTATAGCAATCAGCCCCAGCATTTT | CASTSVGGYSNQPQHF